This T cell receptor beta chain was obtained from a study of pediatric ulcerative colitis. Background on the study: Ulcerative colitis patients had pancolitis or left-sided colitis, with confirming histology.

The assay was run at survey level. The table came from immunoSEQ multiplex PCR; TCRdb's copy has only in-frame clones and leaves some out. The sample includes tens of thousands of clones, 71% of them seen just once. Only one count was recorded for this clone. V was clipped by 2 bases and J by 5 bases; unmatched bases: 12. Per the germline V gene, CDR1 is GTSNPN and CDR2 is SVGIG (reference sequence). The CDR3 has 16 amino acids. One to two pinch biopsies were taken from the rectum during colonoscopy. The diagnostic colonoscopy in ulcerative colitis patients preceded any immunosuppressive treatment. The sample taken for sequencing was gut tissue. The chain uses TRBV30 and TRBJ2-7; TRBD2 matches at 10 bases. This receptor was obtained from a boy aged 5-17 years with severe ulcerative colitis. CDR3 sequence: CAWSLIPSGGAHEQYF. As DNA, the CDR3 is TGTGCCTGGAGTCTCATTCCGAGCGGGGGGGCTCACGAGCAGTACTTC. Filled out from reference TRBV30 and TRBJ2-7, the complete variable domain reads SQTIHQWPATLVQPVGSPLSLECTVEGTSNPNLYWYRQAAGRGLQLLFYSVGIGQISSEVPQNLSASRPQDRQFILSSKKLLLSDSGFYLCAWSLIPSGGAHEQYFGPGTRLTVT.